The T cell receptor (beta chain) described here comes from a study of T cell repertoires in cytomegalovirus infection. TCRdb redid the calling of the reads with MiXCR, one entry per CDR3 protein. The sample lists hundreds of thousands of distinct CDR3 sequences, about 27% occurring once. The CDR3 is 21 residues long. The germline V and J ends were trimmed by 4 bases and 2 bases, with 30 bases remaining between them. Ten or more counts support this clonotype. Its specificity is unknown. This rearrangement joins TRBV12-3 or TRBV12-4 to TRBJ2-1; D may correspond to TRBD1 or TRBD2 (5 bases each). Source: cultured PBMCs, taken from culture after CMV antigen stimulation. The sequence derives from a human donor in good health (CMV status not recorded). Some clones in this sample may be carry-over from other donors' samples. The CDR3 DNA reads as TGTGCCAGCAGTTGTGAGGGGAACTATCAGTGCGACGGGGCGCCCTACAATGAGCAGTTCTTC. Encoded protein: CASSCEGNYQCDGAPYNEQFF.